This T cell receptor beta chain comes out of a study of CD8+CD57+ T cells in acquired aplastic anemia. Overall study context: The DNA of sorted CD4+ and CD8+ cells averaged roughly 3.2 ug.

Template material for TCR beta VDJ and CDR3 profiling consisted of genomic DNA. TCRdb recomputed calls from the reads with MiXCR, one row per CDR3 protein. This sample has under 350,000 distinct CDR3 sequences; roughly half occur once, and the top ten carry approximately 8.2%. Comments on this clonotype: Antigen unknown.

Study-wide findings and caveats: Patients and healthy controls showed no significant CD8+ Simpson's diversity difference.

The sequence derives from a human donor with severe aplastic anemia or a healthy control (not recorded which). The sample was sorted CD4+, CD8+, or CD8+CD57+ T cells (not recorded which) from PBMCs.

The CDR3 coding sequence is TGTGCCACGATCCATGGGGGCACAGATACGCAGTATTTT. Translation gives CATIHGGTDTQYF. This sequence joins TRBV24-1 and TRBJ2-3; no definite D call. V lost 10 bases to trimming and J lost 1 base, with 11 bases between them. CDR1 is KGHDR, CDR2 SFDVKD, per germline. The CDR3 loop spans 13 amino acids.